The clone carrying this T cell receptor beta chain was counted only a few times. The antigen is unknown. Primers: 60 Vbeta forward and 13 Jbeta reverse. Repertoires were generated with immunoSEQ multiplex PCR, while TCRdb's copy carries only in-frame clones and drops some. The sample shows around 150,000 clones, around 80% of them seen only once. This CDR3 comprises 11 residues. In germline, CDR1 is GTSNPN, CDR2 SVGIG (reference sequence). The V gene lost 3 bases and the J gene lost 7 bases, with 9 bases spanning the gap. This record belongs to a study of cytomegalovirus exposure and HLA in healthy donors. Findings and limits, study-wide: A missense variant in DCLRE1C was later tied to TCR beta V- and J-gene trimming.

The chain joins TRBV30 to TRBJ1-2; possibly TRBD1 for D (5 bases). Input material: PBMCs. The receptor comes from a man younger than 40 in good health. This CDR3 is CAWSPGGGYTF. CDR3 coding DNA: TGTGCCTGGAGCCCCGGGGGTGGCTACACCTTC.